This paragraph reports one T cell receptor beta chain. Its antigen is as yet unknown. Via MiXCR, TCRdb re-called the RACE reads, giving one row per CDR3 protein. Here the sample spans fewer than 150,000 distinct CDR3 sequences, 13% being singletons. The data derive from a study of human T cells and chemical hapten exposure. This CDR3 contains 16 residues. V dropped 7 bases and J dropped 12 bases, with 31 bases sitting between them. Germline values: CDR1 MNHEY, CDR2 SMNVEV (reference sequence). Findings and caveats of the study: With DPC sensitization, TCRs exceeding 1 in 1000 frequency showed no change.

Time point in this sample: pre-sensitization, week 0. Documented treatment: therapeutic diphenylcyclopropenone sensitization with weekly scalp DPC. The gene calls are TRBV27 and TRBJ2-7; D unresolved. This TCR was sampled from a woman between 18 and 29 years old with alopecia areata. Some clones in this sample may be carry-over from other donors' samples. Source: whole blood, taken in connection with sensitization to the hapten diphenylcyclopropenone (DPC). CDR3 protein: CASIETRTDPAMLPYF. The CDR3 coding sequence is TGTGCCAGCATTGAGACTCGGACGGACCCTGCCATGTTGCCGTACTTC.